These T cell receptor beta chains were read from a single sample in a study of CD8 T cells in ankylosing spondylitis. TCRdb re-derived calls from the 5' RACE reads in MiXCR, one entry per CDR3 protein. The sample consists of 700,000 to 850,000 distinct CDR3 sequences, over 9.5% of them appearing once. Sequences were obtained from blood, either unsorted or a sorted T cell fraction (not recorded which). These receptors all come from a male donor with ankylosing spondylitis. Both conserved end residues are part of each CDR3. The D gene is left open where the match is weak. The listing skips clone size in some rows; elsewhere it reads once, few, many or a size class.

D: -; J: TRBJ1-3; V: TRBV4-2; size: few; CDR3: CASSSWGNTIYF; DNA: TGTGCCAGCAGCTCTTGGGGAAACACCATATATTTT
D: -; J: TRBJ2-3; V: TRBV6-5; size: many; CDR3: CASSQERDTQYF; DNA: TGTGCCAGCAGTCAGGAGCGGGATACGCAGTATTTT
D: -; J: TRBJ1-5; V: TRBV28; size: -; CDR3: CASSLRPLNQPQHF; DNA: TGTGCCAGCAGTTTACGGCCTCTCAATCAGCCCCAGCATTTT
D: -; J: TRBJ2-5; V: TRBV5-1; size: -; CDR3: CASSLYLRGTQYF; DNA: TGCGCCAGCAGCTTGTACCTCAGAGGGACCCAGTACTTC
D: -; J: TRBJ2-1; V: TRBV3-1; size: -; CDR3: CASRSWAYNEQFF; DNA: TGTGCCAGTAGGAGTTGGGCCTACAATGAGCAGTTCTTC
D: TRBD1; J: TRBJ1-4; V: TRBV27; size: few; CDR3: CASSADREGEKLFF; DNA: TGTGCCAGCAGCGCGGACAGGGAGGGTGAAAAACTGTTTTTT
D: -; J: TRBJ1-2; V: TRBV4-3; size: -; CDR3: CASSPSRDNFLNYGYTF; DNA: TGCGCCAGCAGCCCAAGCAGGGACAACTTTCTAAACTATGGCTACACCTTC
D: -; J: TRBJ2-4; V: TRBV5-6; size: few; CDR3: CASHREGDIQYF; DNA: TGTGCCAGCCATAGGGAAGGGGACATTCAGTACTTC
D: TRBD1; J: TRBJ2-7; V: TRBV19; size: few; CDR3: CASSNPGTGHTYEQYF; DNA: TGTGCCAGTAGTAACCCTGGGACAGGTCATACCTACGAGCAGTACTTC
D: -; J: TRBJ2-5; V: TRBV5-1; size: many; CDR3: CASSFGQNQETQYF; DNA: TGCGCCAGCAGCTTCGGACAGAACCAAGAGACCCAGTACTTC
D: TRBD1; J: TRBJ2-1; V: TRBV20-1; size: -; CDR3: CSARVGTGTESYNEQFF; DNA: TGCAGTGCTAGAGTCGGAACCGGGACAGAGTCCTACAATGAGCAGTTCTTC
D: -; J: TRBJ1-1; V: TRBV7-9; size: -; CDR3: CASSPTGAENTEAFF; DNA: TGTGCCAGCAGCCCGACCGGGGCTGAGAACACTGAAGCTTTCTTT
D: TRBD2; J: TRBJ2-7; V: TRBV11-2; size: -; CDR3: CASSLGLAGALSYEQYF; DNA: TGTGCCAGCAGCTTGGGACTAGCGGGAGCCCTTTCCTACGAGCAGTACTTC
D: -; J: TRBJ2-7; V: TRBV7-2; size: few; CDR3: CASSPRVRDVTYEQYF; DNA: TGTGCCAGCAGCCCCAGGGTTCGGGACGTAACCTACGAGCAGTACTTC
D: -; J: TRBJ2-7; V: TRBV12-3/TRBV12-4; size: few; CDR3: CASSHRAHEQYF; DNA: TGTGCCAGCAGCCACAGAGCCCACGAGCAGTACTTC
D: TRBD2; J: TRBJ2-5; V: TRBV28; size: -; CDR3: CASSLGLAGAGRETQYF; DNA: TGTGCCAGCAGCCTAGGACTAGCGGGGGCCGGGAGGGAGACCCAGTACTTC
D: -; J: TRBJ1-1; V: TRBV4-2; size: -; CDR3: CASSPGGDTEAFF; DNA: TGTGCCAGCAGCCCAGGCGGAGACACTGAAGCTTTCTTT
D: -; J: TRBJ2-7; V: TRBV7-2; size: few; CDR3: CASSLAGRWYEQYF; DNA: TGTGCCAGCAGCTTAGCGGGTCGGTGGTACGAGCAGTACTTC
D: TRBD2; J: TRBJ2-7; V: TRBV28; size: few; CDR3: CASIAGGSPYEQYF; DNA: TGTGCCAGCATCGCGGGGGGCAGTCCCTACGAGCAGTACTTC
D: -; J: TRBJ2-5; V: TRBV20-1; size: few; CDR3: CSASTEKETQYF; DNA: TGCAGTGCTAGCACAGAAAAAGAGACCCAGTACTTC
D: -; J: TRBJ2-2; V: TRBV6-5; size: -; CDR3: CASSYKVYAGELFF; DNA: TGTGCCAGCAGTTACAAAGTTTACGCCGGGGAGCTGTTTTTT
D: TRBD2; J: TRBJ2-3; V: TRBV20-1; size: -; CDR3: CSVHWRGVTDTQYF; DNA: TGCAGTGTGCACTGGCGGGGGGTCACAGATACGCAGTATTTT
D: -; J: TRBJ2-5; V: TRBV7-9; size: few; CDR3: CASSLAGRATETQYF; DNA: TGTGCCAGCAGCTTAGCGGGCAGGGCAACGGAGACCCAGTACTTC
D: -; J: TRBJ2-1; V: TRBV5-1; size: few; CDR3: CASSSTVTEEQFF; DNA: TGCGCCAGCAGCTCAACCGTGACGGAGGAGCAGTTCTTC
D: TRBD1; J: TRBJ1-1; V: TRBV20-1; size: few; CDR3: CTPGQGNTEAFF; DNA: TGCACCCCCGGACAGGGAAACACTGAAGCTTTCTTT
D: TRBD2; J: TRBJ2-3; V: TRBV20-1; size: -; CDR3: CSAGGKASGYTDTQYF; DNA: TGCAGTGCCGGGGGCAAGGCTAGCGGGTACACAGATACGCAGTATTTT
D: -; J: TRBJ2-7; V: TRBV5-1; size: many; CDR3: CASSEQGWYEQYF; DNA: TGCGCCAGCAGCGAGCAGGGGTGGTACGAGCAGTACTTC
D: -; J: TRBJ1-2; V: TRBV20-1; size: -; CDR3: CSASRGSGVGYTF; DNA: TGCAGTGCTAGTAGAGGTTCGGGGGTTGGCTACACCTTC
D: TRBD2; J: TRBJ2-3; V: TRBV15; size: -; CDR3: CAASSGLRADTQYF; DNA: TGTGCCGCTTCTAGCGGGTTAAGGGCAGATACGCAGTATTTT
D: TRBD1; J: TRBJ1-1; V: TRBV12-3/TRBV12-4; size: many; CDR3: CASSLGYRGQVNTEAFF; DNA: TGTGCCAGCAGTCTGGGCTACAGGGGGCAAGTGAACACTGAAGCTTTCTTT
D: TRBD2; J: TRBJ2-3; V: TRBV4-1; size: few; CDR3: CASSLGAVLGGGPSDTQYF; DNA: TGCGCCAGCAGCCTCGGAGCTGTTCTTGGGGGAGGGCCCTCAGATACGCAGTATTTT
D: -; J: TRBJ2-2; V: TRBV5-1; size: -; CDR3: CASSLRGHQNTGELFF; DNA: TGCGCCAGCAGCTTGAGGGGACACCAGAACACCGGGGAGCTGTTTTTT
D: -; J: TRBJ2-3; V: TRBV7-9; size: -; CDR3: CASSFSPLRDTQYF; DNA: TGTGCCAGCAGCTTCTCTCCTCTGAGGGATACGCAGTATTTT
D: -; J: TRBJ2-3; V: TRBV28; size: -; CDR3: CASSSPGGPLTDTQYF; DNA: TGTGCCAGCAGTTCCCCCGGGGGTCCTCTTACAGATACGCAGTATTTT
D: -; J: TRBJ1-5; V: TRBV5-1; size: many; CDR3: CASSLGPRGQGNNQPQHF; DNA: TGCGCCAGCAGCTTGGGGCCCCGCGGGCAGGGGAACAATCAGCCCCAGCATTTT
D: TRBD2; J: TRBJ2-1; V: TRBV6-5; size: once; CDR3: CASSYARAGGLNEQFF; DNA: TGTGCCAGCAGTTACGCCCGGGCGGGGGGGCTCAATGAGCAGTTCTTC
D: TRBD2; J: TRBJ2-2; V: TRBV7-2; size: -; CDR3: CASSFGRGTGELFF; DNA: TGTGCCAGCAGCTTCGGGAGGGGCACCGGGGAGCTGTTTTTT
D: -; J: TRBJ1-1; V: TRBV12-3/TRBV12-4; size: -; CDR3: CASSLGISNTEAFF; DNA: TGTGCCAGCAGTTTAGGGATATCGAACACTGAAGCTTTCTTT
D: -; J: TRBJ1-2; V: TRBV28; size: few; CDR3: CASSFLDSMAF; DNA: TGTGCCAGCAGTTTTCTGGATAGCATGGCCTTC
D: -; J: TRBJ2-7; V: TRBV4-2; size: many; CDR3: CASSQDWTSLYEQYF; DNA: TGTGCCAGCAGCCAAGATTGGACCTCTCTCTACGAGCAGTACTTC